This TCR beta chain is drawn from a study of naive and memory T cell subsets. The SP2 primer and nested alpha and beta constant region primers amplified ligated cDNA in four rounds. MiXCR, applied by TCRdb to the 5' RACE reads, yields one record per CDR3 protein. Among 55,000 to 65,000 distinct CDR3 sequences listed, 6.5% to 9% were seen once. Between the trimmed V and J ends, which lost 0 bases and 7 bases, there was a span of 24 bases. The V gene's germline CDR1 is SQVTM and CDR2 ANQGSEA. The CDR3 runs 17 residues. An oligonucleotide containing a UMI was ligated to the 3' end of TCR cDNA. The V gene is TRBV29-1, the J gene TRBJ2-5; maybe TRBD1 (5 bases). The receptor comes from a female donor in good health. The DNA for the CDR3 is TGCAGCGTTGAAGAAGGATTAACGTCAGGGCCCCCACGGACCCAGTACTTC. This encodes CSVEEGLTSGPPRTQYF.